One and the same sample provided the 27 T cell receptor beta chains below, sequenced in a study of shared clonotypes between healthy human individuals. Profiled with immunoSEQ multiplex PCR; TCRdb holds only in-frame clones, not every one. The sample has under 1,100,000 clones, about 76% seen once; the top ten hold 1.4% to 1.5%. The material sequenced was memory CD4+ T cells sorted from blood. Subset described: CD45RA-negative fraction. The source of these receptors is a man aged 18 to 29 in good health.

Notes on this clone: The junction and the germline gene differ at one end; a read error may be behind it. The chain couples TRBV14 to TRBJ2-5, with 10 bases lining up with TRBD2. The CDR3 contains 15 residues. Germline V lookup: CDR1 SGHDN, CDR2 FVKESK. The CDR3 reads CASSQALAGVETKYF. CDR3 nucleotides: TGTGCCAGCAGCCAAGCGCTAGCGGGAGTGGAGACCAAGTACTTC.

V gene TRBV7-8 combines with J gene TRBJ2-2; D ambiguous. V dropped 1 base and J dropped 7 bases, with 7 bases sitting between them. Germline loops: CDR1 SGHVS, CDR2 FQNEAQ. The CDR3 extends over 13 amino acids. The DNA for the CDR3 is TGTGCCAGCAGCTTAGGGTCGGGCGGGGAGCTGTTTTTT. Amino acids: CASSLGSGGELFF.

CDR3 sequence: CASSDTGQGSVQYF. The CDR3 coding sequence is TGTGCCAGCAGTGACACCGGACAGGGTTCCGTGCAGTACTTC. The V call is TRBV6-4, the J call TRBJ2-7; TRBD1 agrees at 8 bases. This CDR3 has 14 amino acids. Germline V CDR1 and CDR2: MRHNA, SNTAGT. Losses at the gene ends were 2 bases for V and 9 bases for J; bases not matched to a gene: 9.

In its sample, this clone was seen a few times. The V call is TRBV6-5, the J call TRBJ1-5; tentatively, D is TRBD1 (6 bases). Per the germline V gene, CDR1 is MNHEY and CDR2 is SVGAGI. CDR3 length equals 15 residues. Trimming pared 5 bases from V and 0 bases from J, leaving 11 bases between. Here the CDR3 reads CASSPRGASNQPQHF. The DNA of the CDR3 is TGTGCCAGCAGTCCAAGGGGGGCTAGCAATCAGCCCCAGCATTTT.

This clone appeared once. V gene TRBV11-3 combines with J gene TRBJ2-6; tentatively, D is TRBD1 or TRBD2 (5 bases each). Germline CDR1 and CDR2: SGHNT and YENEEA. Deletions cut 5 bases from V and 1 base from J, with 15 bases between. The length of the CDR3 is 17 residues. The CDR3: CASSPGLGESGANVLTF. The CDR3 coding sequence is TGTGCCAGCAGCCCGGGGCTGGGGGAGTCTGGGGCCAACGTCCTGACTTTC.

This chain connects TRBV5-4 to TRBJ2-2; D call uncertain. This CDR3 is 15 amino acids long. Trimming removed 0 bases at V and 4 bases at J, with 10 bases between. Germline lookup yields CDR1 SGHNT and CDR2 YYREEE (reference sequence). This CDR3 is CASSLVIGSTGELFF. As DNA, the CDR3 is TGTGCCAGCAGCTTGGTAATCGGGTCCACCGGGGAGCTGTTTTTT.

The CDR3 reads CASSSQRGDPEAFF. Here the CDR3 DNA reads TGTGCCAGCAGCTCCCAGAGGGGGGACCCTGAAGCTTTCTTT. The rearrangement joins TRBV5-4 to TRBJ1-1; D perhaps matches TRBD1 (6 bases). CDR1 SGHNT and CDR2 YYREEE come from the germline V gene (reference sequence). V dropped 3 bases and J dropped 6 bases, with 15 bases sitting between them. This CDR3 is 14 amino acids long.

The chain recombines TRBV11-1 with TRBJ2-1; TRBD1 matches 8 bases. CDR3 length equals 12 residues. Germline V gene lookup returns CDR1 SGHAT and CDR2 FQDESV (reference sequence). Germline trimming cut 5 bases from V and 8 bases from J; bases unmatched to any gene: 2. CDR3 sequence reads: CASSNRGYEQFF. The CDR3 nucleotides are TGTGCCAGCAGCAACAGGGGGTATGAGCAGTTCTTC.

This clone appeared a few times. The V call is TRBV2, the J call TRBJ1-1; D gene uncertain. This CDR3 comprises 12 residues. The germline V gene has CDR1 SNHLY and CDR2 FYNNEI. V shed 1 base and J shed 2 bases, with 2 bases lying between them. CDR3 residues: CASSEGNTEAFF. CDR3 coding DNA: TGTGCCAGCAGTGAAGGCAACACTGAAGCTTTCTTT.

The chain is built from TRBV7-9 and TRBJ1-3; D gene unclear. The CDR3 contains 15 residues. Germline V gives CDR1 SEHNR, CDR2 FQNEAQ (reference sequence). V lost 1 base to trimming and J lost 0 bases, with 7 bases between them. CDR3: CASSLGSVSGNTIYF. CDR3 in DNA: TGTGCCAGCAGCTTAGGGTCCGTCTCTGGAAACACCATATATTTT. The full variable domain, rest sourced from reference TRBV7-9 and TRBJ1-3, is DTGVSQNPRHKITKRGQNVTFRCDPISEHNRLYWYRQTLGQGPEFLTYFQNEAQLEKSRLLSDRFSAERPKGSFSTLEIQRTEQGDSAMYLCASSLGSVSGNTIYFGEGSWLTVV.

This CDR3 is CASAPGGSRDTQYF. In nucleotides, the CDR3 is TGTGCCAGCGCGCCCGGCGGGAGTAGAGATACGCAGTATTTT. The genes are TRBV19 and TRBJ2-3; 7 bases align to TRBD2. The junction had 11 bases not matched to a gene; V was cut back by 9 bases and J by 5 bases. This CDR3 has 14 amino acids. CDR1 is LNHDA and CDR2 is SQIVND in the germline V gene (reference sequence).

V usage is TRBV4-2 and J usage is TRBJ2-5; no firm D call. The CDR3 is made up of 14 amino acids. Germline CDR1 LGHNA, CDR2 YNFKEQ. Trimming took 4 bases from V and 4 from J, leaving 13 bases between them. The CDR3 region has the DNA TGTGCCAGCAGCCTCGAGCTCTCCGGAGAGACCCAGTACTTC. It specifies CASSLELSGETQYF.

The chain recombines TRBV28 with TRBJ1-5; the match to TRBD1 covers 7 bases. Losses at the gene ends were 2 bases for V and 1 base for J; bases not matched to a gene: 5. Germline loops: CDR1 MDHEN, CDR2 SYDVKM. The CDR3 totals 16 residues. The DNA for the CDR3 is TGTGCCAGCAGTTTACAGGGGGGGGGAAGCAATCAGCCCCAGCATTTT. Amino acid sequence: CASSLQGGGSNQPQHF.

The chain joins TRBV19 to TRBJ2-2; 7 positions match TRBD2. This CDR3 contains 12 residues. The V segment lost 7 bases and the J segment 5 bases; nucleotides outside the gene matches: 1. CDR1 is LNHDA and CDR2 is SQIVND in the germline V gene (reference sequence). The CDR3 nucleotides read TGTGCCAGTATGCGGGAGACCGGGGAGCTGTTTTTT. It yields the protein CASMRETGELFF.

The chain has TRBV5-6 and TRBJ2-3; 8 bases line up with TRBD1. CDR3 length: 15 residues. The germline CDR1 and CDR2 sequences are SGHDT and YYEEEE. Trimming at V came to 2 bases and at J to 2 bases, leaving 4 bases not matched to a gene. The CDR3 here is CASSFPGQVTDTQYF. The CDR3 DNA follows: TGTGCCAGCAGCTTCCCGGGACAGGTCACAGATACGCAGTATTTT.

This clone was seen ten or more times. This same CDR3 is encoded by further DNA sequences in the sample. The chain uses TRBV11-2 and TRBJ2-5; 8 bases are shared with TRBD1. CDR3 length: 15 residues. In germline, CDR1 is SGHAT, CDR2 FQNNGV. Trimming removed 5 bases from V and 1 base from J; junction bases left unmatched: 6. CDR3 bases: TGTGCCAGCAGCCCGGGGACAGGCCTCCAAGAGACCCAGTACTTC. Protein: CASSPGTGLQETQYF. Based on the CDR3 plus reference TRBV11-2 and TRBJ2-5, the full variable domain is EAGVAQSPRYKIIEKRQSVAFWCNPISGHATLYWYQQILGQGPKLLIQFQNNGVVDDSQLPKDRFSAERLKGVDSTLKIQPAKLEDSAVYLCASSPGTGLQETQYFGPGTRLLVL.

The V gene is TRBV5-1, the J gene TRBJ1-6; the D is unclear. Germline V gives CDR1 SGHRS, CDR2 YFSETQ. V was shortened by 0 bases and J by 3 bases, with 7 bases between the two germline ends. The CDR3 has 15 amino acids. This chain's CDR3 is CASSLGLIYNSPLHF. CDR3 in DNA: TGCGCCAGCAGCTTGGGGTTAATCTATAATTCACCCCTCCACTTT.

The rearrangement joins TRBV27 to TRBJ2-4, with TRBD2 identical over 15 bases. Trimming removed 5 bases from V and 3 bases from J; junction bases left unmatched: 8. Per the germline V gene, CDR1 is MNHEY and CDR2 is SMNVEV (reference sequence). CDR3 size: 18 residues. The CDR3 loop is CASSRWTSGGEGKNIQYF. The CDR3, as DNA: TGTGCCAGCAGTCGATGGACTAGCGGGGGGGAAGGCAAAAACATTCAGTACTTC.

The chain is built from TRBV6-5 and TRBJ2-7; 7 bases align to TRBD2. The J segment lost 5 bases and the V segment lost 6 bases, leaving 4 bases of the junction unmatched. This CDR3 spans 12 amino acids. Germline assignment: CDR1 MNHEY and CDR2 SVGAGI. The CDR3 DNA reads TGTGCCAGCAGGGGACTACAGGACGAGCAGTACTTC. Translated, it gives CASRGLQDEQYF.

The chain couples TRBV7-6 to TRBJ1-5, with TRBD1 as a possible D gene (5 bases). Trimming pared 5 bases from V and 3 bases from J, leaving 14 bases between. Germline V gene lookup returns CDR1 SGHVS and CDR2 FNYEAQ. This CDR3 comprises 15 residues. DNA for the CDR3: TGTGCCAGCAGCCCCCAATGGGGCACCAATCAGCCCCAGCATTTT. As protein: CASSPQWGTNQPQHF. The entire variable domain, with the rest obtained from reference TRBV7-6 and TRBJ1-5, is as follows: GAGVSQSPRYKVTKRGQDVALRCDPISGHVSLYWYRQALGQGPEFLTYFNYEAQQDKSGLPNDRFSAERPEGSISTLTIQRTEQRDSAMYRCASSPQWGTNQPQHFGDGTRLSIL.

This rearrangement joins TRBV7-2 to TRBJ2-6; D unclear. V was trimmed by 5 bases and J by 2 bases, leaving 13 bases between them. Germline loops: CDR1 SGHTA, CDR2 FQGNSA. There are 16 residues in the CDR3. CDR3 sequence reads: CASSKGQVTGANVLTF. The CDR3 nucleotides read TGTGCCAGCAGCAAGGGTCAGGTCACTGGGGCCAACGTCCTGACTTTC.

Only one count was recorded for this clone. The chain has TRBV6-1 and TRBJ2-1; a possible D gene is TRBD2 (5 bases). V shed 2 bases and J shed 5 bases, with 7 bases lying between them. The CDR3 has 13 amino acids. CDR1 and CDR2 (germline): MNHNS, SASEGT. The CDR3 sequence is CASSEQRNNEQFF. The DNA for the CDR3 is TGTGCCAGCAGTGAACAGCGGAACAATGAGCAGTTCTTC.

The rearrangement uses TRBV10-3 and TRBJ1-4; D is perhaps TRBD1 (6 bases). Germline CDR1 ENHRY, CDR2 SYGVKD. The CDR3 has 13 residues. Trimming took 7 bases from V and 8 from J, leaving 14 bases between them. DNA of the CDR3: TGTGCCATCACCCGACAGGTGGGAGAAAAACTGTTTTTT. Protein product: CAITRQVGEKLFF.

The chain carries TRBV27 and TRBJ1-2; TRBD1 matches 10 bases. The CDR3 covers 17 residues. Germline assignment: CDR1 MNHEY and CDR2 SMNVEV (reference sequence). Trimming at V came to 2 bases and at J to 4 bases, leaving 10 bases not matched to a gene. CDR3 residues: CASSLTGTGVGFYGYTF. The CDR3 DNA reads as TGTGCCAGCAGTTTAACCGGGACAGGGGTGGGTTTCTATGGCTACACCTTC.

V gene TRBV6-5 combines with J gene TRBJ2-7; D is perhaps TRBD1 or TRBD2 (5 bases each). The V and J ends lost 8 bases and 0 bases respectively, with 17 bases between them. The CDR3 spans 15 residues. CDR1 MNHEY and CDR2 SVGAGI come from the germline V gene. CDR3 in amino acids: CASASQEVPSYEQYF. The CDR3 coding sequence is TGTGCCAGCGCGTCACAGGAGGTCCCCTCCTACGAGCAGTACTTC.

This sequence joins TRBV6-1 and TRBJ1-6; D may be TRBD1 (5 bases). Germline loops: CDR1 MNHNS, CDR2 SASEGT. This CDR3 has 15 residues. Trimming pared 4 bases from V and 8 bases from J, leaving 15 bases between. This CDR3 is CASSVLGLGDSPLHF. CDR3 in DNA: TGTGCCAGCAGTGTTCTAGGCCTGGGGGATTCACCCCTCCACTTT.

A remark on this clone: The sample contains more than one DNA sequence encoding this CDR3. The chain carries TRBV18 and TRBJ2-7; tentatively, D is TRBD1 or TRBD2 (5 bases each). Trimming took 3 bases from V and 7 from J, leaving 13 bases between them. Per germline, CDR1 KGHSH and CDR2 LQKENI. This CDR3 region has 13 residues. The CDR3 protein is CASSPAGAREQYF. DNA for the CDR3: TGTGCCAGCTCACCTGCCGGGGCTCGGGAGCAGTACTTC.